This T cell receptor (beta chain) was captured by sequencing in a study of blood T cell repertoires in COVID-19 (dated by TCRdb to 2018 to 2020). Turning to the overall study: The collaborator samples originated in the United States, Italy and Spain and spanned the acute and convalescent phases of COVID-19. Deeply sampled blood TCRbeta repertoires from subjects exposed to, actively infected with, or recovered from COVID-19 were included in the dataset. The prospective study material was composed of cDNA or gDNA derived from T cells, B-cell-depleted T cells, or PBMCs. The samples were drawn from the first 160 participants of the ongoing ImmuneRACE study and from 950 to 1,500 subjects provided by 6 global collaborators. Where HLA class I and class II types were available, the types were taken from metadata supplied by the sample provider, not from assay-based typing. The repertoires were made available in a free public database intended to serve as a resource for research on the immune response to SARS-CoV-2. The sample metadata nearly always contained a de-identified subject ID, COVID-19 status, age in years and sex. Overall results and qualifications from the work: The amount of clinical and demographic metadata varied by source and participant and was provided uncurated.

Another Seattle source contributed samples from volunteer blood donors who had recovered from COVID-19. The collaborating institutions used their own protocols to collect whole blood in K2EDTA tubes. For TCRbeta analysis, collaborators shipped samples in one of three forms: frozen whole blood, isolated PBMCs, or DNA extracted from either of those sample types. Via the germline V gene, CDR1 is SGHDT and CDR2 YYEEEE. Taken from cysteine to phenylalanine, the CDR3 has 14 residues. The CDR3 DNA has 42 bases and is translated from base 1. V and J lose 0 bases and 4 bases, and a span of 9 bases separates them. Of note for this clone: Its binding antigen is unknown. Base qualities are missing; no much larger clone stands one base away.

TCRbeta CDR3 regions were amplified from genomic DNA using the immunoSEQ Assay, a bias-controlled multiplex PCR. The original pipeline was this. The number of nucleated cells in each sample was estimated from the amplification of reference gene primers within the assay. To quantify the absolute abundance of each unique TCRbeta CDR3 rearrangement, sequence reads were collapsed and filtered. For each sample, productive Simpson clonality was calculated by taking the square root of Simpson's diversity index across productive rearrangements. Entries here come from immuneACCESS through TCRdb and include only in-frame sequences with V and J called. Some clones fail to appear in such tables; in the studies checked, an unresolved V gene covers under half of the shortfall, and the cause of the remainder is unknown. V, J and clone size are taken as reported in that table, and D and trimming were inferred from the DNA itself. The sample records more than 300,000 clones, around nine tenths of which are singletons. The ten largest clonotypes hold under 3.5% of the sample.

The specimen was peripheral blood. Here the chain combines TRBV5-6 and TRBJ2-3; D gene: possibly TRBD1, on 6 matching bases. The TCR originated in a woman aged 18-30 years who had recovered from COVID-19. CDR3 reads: CASSLDRASDTQYF. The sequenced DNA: TGTGCCAGCAGCTTGGACAGGGCGTCAGATACGCAGTATTTT. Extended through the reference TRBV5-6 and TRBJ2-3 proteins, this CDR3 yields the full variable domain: DAGVTQSPTHLIKTRGQQVTLRCSPKSGHDTVSWYQQALGQGPQFIFQYYEEEERQRGNFPDRFSGHQFPNYSSELNVNALLLGDSALYLCASSLDRASDTQYFGPGTRLTVL.